This entry lists 31 T cell receptor beta chains sequenced from one sample in a study of Ad26.COV2.S vaccination and SARS-CoV-2 variants. Using immunoSEQ multiplex PCR, the repertoire was profiled, and TCRdb retains in-frame clones only, with some absent. The data contain around 450,000 clones, 80% to 95% of them seen just once; the ten biggest clones take up roughly 4.3%. Specified treatment: around 19 received Ad26.COV2.S at low or high dose, single or two shots; about 5 received placebo; per-sample allocation not given. Each sample was drawn 63 days after the first injection (of vaccine or placebo). The material was peripheral blood, obtained in a trial of Ad26.COV2.S vaccine versus placebo. The receptors derive from a person aged 18-60 years who received the Ad26.COV2.S COVID-19 vaccine or a placebo.

This sequence joins TRBV28 and TRBJ2-1, with 11 bases lining up with TRBD2. This CDR3 spans 15 amino acids. Germline CDR1 MDHEN, CDR2 SYDVKM. Germline trimming cut 6 bases from V and 5 bases from J; bases unmatched to any gene: 6. Here the CDR3 DNA reads TGTGCCAGCAGGACACTAGCGGGAGTGGACAATGAGCAGTTCTTC. Protein product: CASRTLAGVDNEQFF.

The rearrangement joins TRBV6-2 or TRBV6-3 to TRBJ1-5, with D perhaps TRBD1 (6 bases). The germline gives CDR1 MNHEY, CDR2 SVGEGT. V was trimmed by 6 bases and J by 0 bases, leaving 18 bases between them. CDR3 length: 17 residues. CDR3 coding DNA: TGTGCCAGCAGCCGTAGTCGGGGGGCATATAGCAATCAGCCCCAGCATTTT. Translated, it gives CASSRSRGAYSNQPQHF.

In the case of this clone: The same CDR3 also results from other DNA sequences found in this sample. The V call is TRBV7-9, the J call TRBJ2-5; 7 bases align to TRBD2. V lost 6 bases and J lost 3; bases outside the gene matches: 4. CDR1 and CDR2 from the germline V gene are SEHNR and FQNEAQ (reference sequence). This CDR3 has 13 amino acids. The CDR3 protein is CASSFRGEETQYF. Written as DNA, the CDR3 is TGTGCCAGCAGTTTCCGGGGGGAAGAGACCCAGTACTTC.

The chain recombines TRBV12-3 or TRBV12-4 with TRBJ2-7; a possible D gene is TRBD2 (6 bases). This CDR3 is built from 13 residues. Trimming took 2 bases from V and 5 from J, leaving 10 bases between them. The CDR3 spells CASSLRLEDEQYF. CDR3 nucleotide sequence: TGTGCCAGCAGTTTACGACTAGAGGACGAGCAGTACTTC.

The rearrangement joins TRBV28 to TRBJ2-2; D is perhaps TRBD2 (5 bases). This CDR3 contains 16 residues. Trimming left V 1 base short and J 0 bases short, with 9 bases between. Germline lookup yields CDR1 MDHEN and CDR2 SYDVKM. The DNA for the CDR3 is TGTGCCAGCAGTTTATCTCCGGGATCGAACACCGGGGAGCTGTTTTTT. Translating gives CASSLSPGSNTGELFF.

The rearrangement uses TRBV19 and TRBJ2-2, with D unclear. V was cut by 6 bases and J by 0 bases, with 5 bases left in between. CDR1 is LNHDA and CDR2 is SQIVND in the germline V gene (reference sequence). The CDR3 covers 13 residues. CDR3 amino acids: CASRTANTGELFF. The CDR3 nucleotides read TGTGCCAGTAGGACCGCGAACACCGGGGAGCTGTTTTTT.

This chain joins TRBV10-3 and TRBJ2-3; 7 nucleotides line up with TRBD1. The CDR3 totals 15 residues. Germline V CDR1 and CDR2: ENHRY, SYGVKD. V was clipped by 4 bases and J by 2 bases; unmatched bases: 6. CDR3 coding DNA: TGTGCCATCAGTGGTACAGGGGAACACACAGATACGCAGTATTTT. Amino acids: CAISGTGEHTDTQYF.

The J gene is TRBJ1-6, the V gene TRBV7-8; 8 nucleotides line up with TRBD1. The germline gives CDR1 SGHVS, CDR2 FQNEAQ. With 5 bases clipped from V and 7 bases from J, the junction kept 7 bases outside the gene matches. This CDR3 spans 15 amino acids. The CDR3 DNA sequence: TGTGCCAGCAGCCCGTGGACAGGGCGGAATTCACCCCTCCACTTT. This codes for CASSPWTGRNSPLHF.

The chain has TRBV18 and TRBJ2-3, with no clear D. Germline V gives CDR1 KGHSH, CDR2 LQKENI. Trimming left V 4 bases short and J 2 bases short, with 7 bases between. The CDR3 runs 13 residues. CDR3 DNA sequence: TGTGCCAGCTCACTGACTCCCACAGATACGCAGTATTTT. This encodes CASSLTPTDTQYF.

This clone has only one observation. This chain links TRBV4-1 with TRBJ1-6; no clear D gene. Trimming removed 0 bases at V and 9 bases at J, with 18 bases between. Germline V gives CDR1 MGHRA, CDR2 YSYEKL. This CDR3 is built from 17 residues. The CDR3 DNA follows: TGCGCCAGCAGCCAAGATTTCCTAGAGGGATTGGCTTCACCCCTCCACTTT. It is translated as CASSQDFLEGLASPLHF.

The J gene is TRBJ2-3, the V gene TRBV7-6; 7 bases are shared with TRBD2. The junction had 5 bases not matched to a gene; V was cut back by 3 bases and J by 5 bases. CDR1 and CDR2 from the germline V gene are SGHVS and FNYEAQ. The CDR3 loop spans 14 amino acids. The CDR3 coding sequence is TGTGCCAGCAGCTTGGCTAGCGGAAGAGATACGCAGTATTTT. Translating it yields CASSLASGRDTQYF.

This clone was seen a handful of times. The V call is TRBV6-5, the J call TRBJ2-3; possibly TRBD1 or TRBD2 for D (5 bases each). Germline CDR1 is MNHEY and CDR2 is SVGAGI. V lost 2 bases and J 2 bases, leaving 8 bases between the germline ends. CDR3 size: 14 residues. The CDR3 sequence is CASSYGGPTDTQYF. For the CDR3, the DNA is TGTGCCAGCAGTTACGGGGGACCCACAGATACGCAGTATTTT.

The count of this clone is one. The chain recombines TRBV7-2 with TRBJ2-3; D ambiguous. Trimming cost V 6 bases and J 6 bases, with 16 bases left between them. The CDR3 spans 14 residues. Germline V lookup: CDR1 SGHTA, CDR2 FQGNSA. CDR3 residues: CASSSGQVRDTQYF. The DNA of the CDR3 is TGTGCCAGCAGTTCGGGCCAGGTCAGGGATACGCAGTATTTT.

This clone was seen only once. The chain uses TRBV7-2 and TRBJ2-2; the match to TRBD2 covers 16 bases. Germline V lookup: CDR1 SGHTA, CDR2 FQGNSA. With 4 bases clipped from V and 7 bases from J, the junction kept 6 bases outside the gene matches. The CDR3 consists of 17 residues. The CDR3 region has the DNA TGTGCCAGCAGCTCGGGGACTAGCGGGAGGGCGTTCGGGGAGCTGTTTTTT. The encoded protein is CASSSGTSGRAFGELFF.

The V and J genes are TRBV20-1 and TRBJ1-2; 9 bases map to TRBD1. V shed 3 bases, J shed 5 bases, and the junction held 4 bases outside the gene matches. CDR1 and CDR2 (germline): DFQATT, SNEGSKA (reference sequence). The CDR3 consists of 13 residues. This CDR3 reads CSASQGTGYGYTF. The CDR3 nucleotides are TGCAGTGCTAGTCAGGGGACAGGGTATGGCTACACCTTC.

J is TRBJ2-3 and V is TRBV4-3; D uncertain. This CDR3 is built from 16 residues. CDR1 LGHNA and CDR2 YSLEER come from the germline V gene. Trimming left V 0 bases short and J 0 bases short, with 10 bases between. The chain's CDR3 is CASSQDTADSTDTQYF. The DNA for the CDR3 is TGCGCCAGCAGCCAAGATACGGCAGACAGCACAGATACGCAGTATTTT.

This chain connects TRBV7-9 to TRBJ2-1, with no clear D. CDR1 and CDR2 (germline): SEHNR, FQNEAQ (reference sequence). The ends were cut back, 3 bases at V and 7 bases at J, with 10 bases in the middle. This CDR3 spans 13 amino acids. CDR3: CASSLGLGNEQFF. The CDR3 DNA reads as TGTGCCAGCAGCTTGGGCTTGGGTAATGAGCAGTTCTTC.

CDR3 sequence reads: CASSSPGQGTGGYTF. DNA for the CDR3: TGTGCCAGCTCCTCACCGGGACAGGGGACGGGGGGCTACACCTTC. The chain uses TRBV27 and TRBJ1-2, with 10 positions matching TRBD1. J lost 8 bases, V lost 8 bases, and 14 bases had no gene match. Germline V gene data show CDR1 as MNHEY and CDR2 as SMNVEV (reference sequence). The CDR3 sequence is 15 residues long.

The table lists this clone with a count of one. V and J are TRBV7-9 and TRBJ2-1, with 13 positions matching TRBD2. CDR3 length: 15 residues. J gave up 7 bases and V 5 bases, and 5 bases lay outside the gene matches. The germline CDR1 and CDR2 sequences are SEHNR and FQNEAQ (reference sequence). The CDR3 protein is CASSRTSGRGNEQFF. In nucleotides, the CDR3 is TGTGCCAGCAGCAGGACTAGCGGGAGAGGTAATGAGCAGTTCTTC.

This clone was seen more than once but under ten times. Other nucleotide sequences in the sample specify the same CDR3. The chain has TRBV5-1 and TRBJ2-3; D gene uncertain. Germline CDR1 SGHRS, CDR2 YFSETQ. The V end lost 2 bases, the J end lost 2 bases, and 15 bases lay between the germline ends. There are 16 residues in the CDR3. CDR3 sequence: CASSLGPGPITDTQYF. The CDR3 DNA reads TGCGCCAGCAGCTTAGGGCCGGGTCCTATCACAGATACGCAGTATTTT.

The V and J genes are TRBV18 and TRBJ2-5, with 12 bases identical to TRBD2. This CDR3 region has 17 residues. Germline-derived CDR1 and CDR2 are KGHSH and LQKENI. V shed 2 bases, J shed 4 bases, and the junction held 8 bases outside the gene matches. In DNA, the CDR3 is TGTGCCAGCTCACCAACCGCTAGCGGGAGGGCCGGAGAGACCCAGTACTTC. Its translation is CASSPTASGRAGETQYF.

The rearrangement uses TRBV5-5 and TRBJ1-5; TRBD1 matches 7 bases. Per the germline V gene, CDR1 is SGHKS and CDR2 is YYEKEE (reference sequence). J was trimmed by 3 bases and V by 4 bases; bases with no gene match: 4. CDR3 length equals 14 residues. CDR3 DNA: TGTGCCAGCAGCCCGGGACAGCCCAATCAGCCCCAGCATTTT. Its protein is CASSPGQPNQPQHF. Looking up the rest from reference TRBV5-5 and TRBJ1-5 gives the full variable domain: DAGVTQSPTHLIKTRGQQVTLRCSPISGHKSVSWYQQVLGQGPQFIFQYYEKEERGRGNFPDRFSARQFPNYSSELNVNALLLGDSALYLCASSPGQPNQPQHFGDGTRLSIL.

This clone has only one observation. The rearrangement links TRBV5-6 to TRBJ1-1, with D hard to call. The length of the CDR3 is 16 residues. The germline gives CDR1 SGHDT, CDR2 YYEEEE. V shed 0 bases and J shed 4 bases, with 16 bases lying between them. CDR3 DNA: TGTGCCAGCAGCTTGGTTTCGGGTGCCCGAGTCACTGAAGCTTTCTTT. Encoded protein: CASSLVSGARVTEAFF. The full variable domain, rest sourced from reference TRBV5-6 and TRBJ1-1, is DAGVTQSPTHLIKTRGQQVTLRCSPKSGHDTVSWYQQALGQGPQFIFQYYEEEERQRGNFPDRFSGHQFPNYSSELNVNALLLGDSALYLCASSLVSGARVTEAFFGQGTRLTVV.

The chain recombines TRBV9 with TRBJ1-6; D not resolved. V was pared by 0 bases and J by 5 bases, with 12 bases between. Germline CDR1 and CDR2: SGDLS and YYNGEE. CDR3 length equals 16 residues. The CDR3 DNA follows: TGTGCCAGCAGCGTAGGCAGGACCTCTCATAATTCACCCCTCCACTTT. Encoded protein: CASSVGRTSHNSPLHF.

The chain joins TRBV9 to TRBJ1-1; D may be TRBD1 (5 bases). The V end was cut by 0 bases, the J end by 6 bases, with 18 bases between. Germline values: CDR1 SGDLS, CDR2 YYNGEE. The CDR3 covers 16 residues. CDR3 amino acids: CASSVDLWGINAEAFF. Written as DNA, the CDR3 is TGTGCCAGCAGCGTAGATCTATGGGGGATTAACGCTGAAGCTTTCTTT.

The chain couples TRBV30 to TRBJ2-1, with a tentative D call TRBD1 (5 bases). Germline V gene sequence: CDR1 GTSNPN, CDR2 SVGIG (reference sequence). Trimming removed 5 bases from V and 4 bases from J, with 9 bases in between. The CDR3 is made up of 12 amino acids. The CDR3 reads CAWATGYNEQFF. Written as DNA, the CDR3 is TGTGCCTGGGCCACAGGTTACAATGAGCAGTTCTTC.

The V call is TRBV12-3 or TRBV12-4, the J call TRBJ2-3; TRBD2 matches 8 bases. V trimming: 2 bases; J trimming: 14 bases; junction bases outside the gene matches: 6. CDR3 length: 12 residues. The CDR3 bases are TGTGCCAGCAGTTTAAACGGGAGGGCCGGGTATTTT. It encodes CASSLNGRAGYF.

The V call is TRBV7-9, the J call TRBJ1-2; TRBD1 aligns across 11 bases. V shed 2 bases, J shed 7 bases, and the junction held 9 bases outside the gene matches. Germline CDR1 reads SEHNR; CDR2 reads FQNEAQ (reference sequence). This CDR3 has 16 residues. In nucleotides, the CDR3 is TGTGCCAGCAGCTTATCCGGGACAGGGGGTTTGTTTGGCTACACCTTC. Protein: CASSLSGTGGLFGYTF.

The CDR3 nucleotides are TGTGCCAGCAGCCCAAATCCGGGGGCCCCCAGGAACACTGAAGCTTTCTTT. Encoded protein: CASSPNPGAPRNTEAFF. This rearrangement joins TRBV5-8 to TRBJ1-1; tentative D call: TRBD1 (6 bases). V was trimmed by 4 bases and J by 1 base, leaving 20 bases between them. Germline loops: CDR1 SGHTS, CDR2 YDEGEE. The CDR3 spans 17 residues.

The V and J genes are TRBV9 and TRBJ2-3; D unresolved. Between the trimmed V and J ends, which lost 0 bases and 0 bases, there was a span of 17 bases. Looked up from germline, CDR1 is SGDLS and CDR2 is YYNGEE. CDR3 length: 18 residues. The CDR3 sequence is CASSVDPSSVTSTDTQYF. The CDR3 DNA sequence: TGTGCCAGCAGCGTAGACCCCTCCTCTGTCACTAGCACAGATACGCAGTATTTT. The variable domain in full, completed from reference TRBV9 and TRBJ2-3, reads DSGVTQTPKHLITATGQRVTLRCSPRSGDLSVYWYQQSLDQGLQFLIQYYNGEERAKGNILERFSAQQFPDLHSELNLSSLELGDSALYFCASSVDPSSVTSTDTQYFGPGTRLTVL.

The chain couples TRBV6-1 to TRBJ1-3, with D uncertain. Germline-derived CDR1 and CDR2 are MNHNS and SASEGT. CDR3 length: 16 amino acids. The V and J ends lost 4 bases and 0 bases respectively, with 13 bases between them. In DNA, the CDR3 is TGTGCCAGCAGTGTCTCTTCTTGGGGCTCTGGAAACACCATATATTTT. Protein product: CASSVSSWGSGNTIYF.